This is a list of T cell receptor beta chains from one sample in a study of low-dose radiotherapy and immunotherapy resistance in tumors. MiXCR, applied by TCRdb to the reads, yields one record per CDR3 protein. This sample has 85,000 to 95,000 distinct CDR3 sequences, with under 10% found just once. Sample: PBMCs, taken before treatment. These receptors were obtained from a male donor with prostate cancer. The CDR3 runs from the conserved cysteine through the conserved F or W. D genes are given only for firm matches. Some rows mark clone size as missing; the rest say once, few, many or name a class of expanded clone.

>TRBJ1-2|TRBV4-3|.|few
CASSQSYLNYGYTF
TGCGCCAGCAGCCAATCCTACCTTAACTATGGCTACACCTTC
>TRBJ2-1|TRBV20-1|TRBD2|many
CSAFGLAGNEQFF
TGCAGTGCTTTTGGACTAGCGGGGAATGAGCAGTTCTTC
>TRBJ2-7|TRBV29-1|TRBD1|many
CSVHRDRGEQQYF
TGCAGCGTTCACCGCGACAGGGGTGAACAGCAGTACTTC
>TRBJ2-1|TRBV28|.|.
CASSLSGTPSNEQFF
TGTGCCAGCAGTTTATCGGGGACCCCCAGCAATGAGCAGTTCTTC
>TRBJ2-5|TRBV12-3/TRBV12-4|TRBD2|many
CASSARSGVYF
TGTGCCAGCAGTGCCCGTAGCGGGGTTTACTTC
>TRBJ2-7|TRBV18|TRBD2|many
CASSPVAGGSPYEQYF
TGTGCCAGCTCACCCGTGGCGGGAGGCTCACCCTACGAGCAGTACTTC
>TRBJ2-1|TRBV7-3|.|.
CASSLNSGEQFF
TGTGCCAGCAGCTTAAACAGCGGTGAGCAGTTCTTC
>TRBJ2-1|TRBV25-1|.|many
CASQLDSYNEQFF
TGTGCCAGCCAACTGGACTCCTACAATGAGCAGTTCTTC
>TRBJ2-1|TRBV4-1|TRBD1|many
CASSQEGQGLSEQFF
TGCGCCAGCAGCCAAGAAGGACAGGGCCTCAGTGAGCAGTTCTTC
>TRBJ2-1|TRBV2|.|many
CASSEGRGAYNEQFF
TGTGCCAGCAGTGAAGGCAGGGGGGCCTACAATGAGCAGTTCTTC
>TRBJ2-1|TRBV28|TRBD1|many
CASSSGQLNEQFF
TGTGCCAGCAGTTCGGGACAGCTTAATGAGCAGTTCTTC
>TRBJ2-3|TRBV9|.|.
CASSVALGTGANEKYF
.
>TRBJ2-1|TRBV5-1|TRBD2|many
CASSARPGRENYNEQFF
TGCGCCAGCAGCGCACGCCCAGGGCGGGAGAATTACAATGAGCAGTTCTTC
>TRBJ1-1|TRBV20-1|TRBD1|few
CSASRGTGTTEAFF
TGCAGTGCTAGTAGAGGGACAGGGACCACTGAAGCTTTCTTT
>TRBJ2-1|TRBV30|TRBD2|many
CAWSATSGRGYNEQFF
TGTGCCTGGAGTGCCACTAGCGGGAGGGGGTACAATGAGCAGTTCTTC
>TRBJ2-5|TRBV5-1|.|many
CASKPTGNSSRYQETQYF
TGCGCCAGCAAACCGACGGGGAACTCCAGCAGGTACCAAGAGACCCAGTACTTC
>TRBJ1-4|TRBV6-5|.|many
CASSYSLEDVLFF
TGTGCCAGCAGTTATTCCTTGGAGGATGTGCTGTTTTTT
>TRBJ2-7|TRBV30|.|many
CAWSVAGAGEQYF
TGTGCCTGGAGTGTCGCAGGGGCCGGCGAGCAGTACTTC
>TRBJ1-4|TRBV5-6|.|.
CASSGGPEKLFF
TGTGCCAGCAGCGGTGGCCCGGAAAAACTGTTTTTT
>TRBJ2-7|TRBV6-1|TRBD2|many
CASSRGSGSGYEQYF
TGTGCCAGCAGCCGGGGAAGCGGGAGTGGCTACGAGCAGTACTTC
>TRBJ1-3|TRBV28|TRBD1|.
CASSQGQPGNTIYF
TGTGCCAGCAGTCAGGGACAGCCTGGGAACACCATATATTTT
>TRBJ1-3|TRBV5-4|.|many
CASSLSGSYSGNTIYF
TGTGCCAGCAGCTTATCCGGTTCCTACTCTGGAAACACCATATATTTT
>TRBJ1-1|TRBV7-2|.|many
CASGVDTEAFF
TGTGCCAGCGGGGTGGACACTGAAGCTTTCTTT
>TRBJ2-1|TRBV5-5|TRBD2|many
CASSPVAGGTNEQFF
TGTGCCAGCAGTCCGGTAGCGGGAGGGACCAATGAGCAGTTCTTC
>TRBJ1-5|TRBV28|TRBD1|many
CASSFRQGGYQPQHF
TGTGCCAGCAGTTTTAGACAAGGGGGCTATCAGCCCCAGCATTTT
>TRBJ2-1|TRBV6-1|TRBD2|many
CASSVLAGGEDEQFF
TGTGCCAGCAGCGTACTAGCGGGAGGCGAGGATGAGCAGTTCTTC
>TRBJ2-7|TRBV3-1|TRBD1|many
CASSLGQVSSYEQYF
TGTGCCAGCAGCCTAGGACAGGTGAGCTCCTACGAGCAGTACTTC
>TRBJ2-2|TRBV4-2|.|many
CASSQEGAGTNTGELFF
TGTGCCAGCAGCCAAGAAGGTGCAGGAACTAACACCGGGGAGCTGTTTTTT
>TRBJ2-1|TRBV25-1|.|many
CASSGTQNNEQFF
TGTGCCAGCAGTGGAACGCAGAACAATGAGCAGTTCTTC
>TRBJ2-5|TRBV5-6|.|many
CASSLEGPGGQETQYF
TGTGCCAGCAGCTTGGAGGGGCCAGGCGGGCAAGAGACCCAGTACTTC
>TRBJ2-1|TRBV7-2|.|many
CASSSQRISYNEQFF
TGTGCCAGCAGCTCCCAACGGATCTCCTACAATGAGCAGTTCTTC
>TRBJ1-1|TRBV20-1|.|many
CSAQVDRWGEGYTEAFF
TGCAGTGCTCAGGTCGACAGGTGGGGAGAGGGCTACACTGAAGCTTTCTTT
>TRBJ1-2|TRBV6-5|.|many
CASRAAASFGYTF
TGTGCCAGCAGGGCCGCGGCATCGTTTGGCTACACCTTC
>TRBJ2-3|TRBV7-9|.|many
CASSLTPGAQYF
TGTGCCAGCAGCTTAACCCCCGGGGCGCAGTATTTT
>TRBJ1-2|TRBV10-3|TRBD1|.
CAISEAGGVYGYTF
TGTGCCATCAGTGAGGCAGGGGGCGTCTATGGCTACACCTTC
>TRBJ1-1|TRBV11-2|.|many
CASSPMLMPNTEAFF
TGTGCCAGCAGCCCTATGCTTATGCCGAACACTGAAGCTTTCTTT
>TRBJ2-6|TRBV20-1|.|many
CSARGRTGANVLTF
TGCAGTGCTCGAGGGAGAACTGGGGCCAACGTCCTGACTTTC
>TRBJ2-2|TRBV27|.|many
CASRRQMNTGELFF
TGTGCCAGCAGACGACAGATGAACACCGGGGAGCTGTTTTTT